The next 13 T cell receptor beta chains were all read from a single sample in a study of CD8+CD57+ T cells in acquired aplastic anemia. Patients included in sequencing had previously demonstrated CD8+CD57+ cell expansion by flow cytometry. TCR beta VDJ and CDR3 profiles were obtained from a genomic DNA template. MiXCR, run by TCRdb on the reads, gives a single entry per CDR3 protein. The sample consists of 150,000 to 200,000 distinct CDR3 sequences, around half of them appearing once. Material: sorted CD4+, CD8+, or CD8+CD57+ T cells (not recorded which) from PBMCs. These receptors were obtained from a human donor with aplastic anemia.

CDR3 sequence reads: CSARDHLRNTEAFF. CDR3 in DNA: TGCAGTGCTAGAGATCACCTCAGGAACACTGAAGCTTTCTTT. This sequence joins TRBV20-1 and TRBJ1-1; D uncertain. The CDR3 sequence is 14 residues long. Germline V lookup: CDR1 DFQATT, CDR2 SNEGSKA (reference sequence). V shed 0 bases and J shed 1 base, with 9 bases lying between them.

The rearrangement joins TRBV6-1 to TRBJ1-2; D may be TRBD1 (6 bases). This CDR3 has 15 residues. Germline lookup yields CDR1 MNHNS and CDR2 SASEGT. With 6 bases removed from V and 6 bases from J, the gap between germline ends came to 20 bases. The CDR3 region has the DNA TGTGCCAGCAGCCGGTCCCCAGGGGATCCCCATGGCTACACCTTC. Translated: CASSRSPGDPHGYTF.

This clonotype was observed many times. V gene TRBV12-3 or TRBV12-4 combines with J gene TRBJ1-5, with 7 bases matching TRBD1. The CDR3 has 17 amino acids. V was pared by 1 base and J by 0 bases, with 6 bases of the junction left unmatched. CDR3 in DNA: TGTGCCAGCAGTTTAGGACAGGGACTCTATAGCAATCAGCCCCAGCATTTT. This codes for CASSLGQGLYSNQPQHF.

This clonotype was seen many times. J is TRBJ2-7 and V is TRBV12-3 or TRBV12-4; tentatively, D is TRBD1 (6 bases). Trimming shortened V by 5 bases and J by 5 bases, and 16 bases separated the two germline ends. The CDR3 sequence is 14 residues long. The CDR3 here is CASSKGQSQDEQYF. The DNA of the CDR3 is TGTGCCAGCAGTAAAGGACAGTCACAGGACGAGCAGTACTTC.

This clonotype was found many times. V is TRBV6-1 and J is TRBJ2-3, with 7 positions matching TRBD1. The CDR3 consists of 15 residues. Germline V gene lookup returns CDR1 MNHNS and CDR2 SASEGT. V trimming: 2 bases; J trimming: 6 bases; junction bases outside the gene matches: 8. CDR3 region: CASSEKTGFFDTQYF. CDR3 coding DNA: TGTGCCAGCAGTGAAAAGACAGGGTTTTTCGATACGCAGTATTTT.

This clonotype was counted only a few times. The V call is TRBV28, the J call TRBJ1-2; D gene uncertain. V lost 8 bases to trimming and J lost 1 base, with 14 bases between them. The CDR3 is 14 residues long. Looked up from germline, CDR1 is MDHEN and CDR2 is SYDVKM. CDR3 sequence reads: CASGRERDNYGYTF. The CDR3 DNA reads TGTGCCAGCGGTAGGGAAAGGGATAACTATGGCTACACCTTC.

In this sample, this clonotype turned up many times. The CDR3 DNA is TGTGCCAGCAGCGACATGGTGGCAGATACGCAGTATTTT. It is translated as CASSDMVADTQYF. The rearrangement links TRBV6-1 to TRBJ2-3; D call uncertain. Germline V lookup: CDR1 MNHNS, CDR2 SASEGT. The CDR3 runs to 13 residues. With 6 bases removed from V and 4 bases from J, the gap between germline ends came to 11 bases.

This clonotype was recorded once. This chain joins TRBV5-1 and TRBJ2-7; 13 bases fit TRBD2. V dropped 6 bases and J dropped 4; count of bases not matched to a gene: 10. The germline V gene encodes CDR1 SGHRS and CDR2 YFSETQ. The CDR3 totals 16 residues. This CDR3 reads CASNPAATSGRYEQYF. The CDR3 DNA follows: TGCGCCAGCAACCCGGCCGCGACTAGCGGGAGGTACGAGCAGTACTTC.

The chain links TRBV25-1 to TRBJ1-2; D may be TRBD1 (5 bases). Germline CDR1 and CDR2: MGHDK and SYGVNS. V lost 7 bases and J 8 bases, leaving 14 bases between the germline ends. This CDR3 spans 12 amino acids. The CDR3 reads CASIGGGKGYTF. DNA of the CDR3: TGTGCCAGCATCGGGGGGGGAAAGGGCTACACCTTC.

Concerning this clonotype: One base away lies a much larger clone, so this may be a sequencing read error. This rearrangement joins TRBV5-1 to TRBJ2-5, with D unclear. Germline assignment: CDR1 SGHRS and CDR2 YFSETQ. V lost 6 bases to trimming and J lost 3 bases, with 21 bases between them. This CDR3 is built from 16 residues. CDR3 nucleotide sequence: TGCGCCAGCACCGAGATGGGGAATGGAAAAAAAGAGACCCAGTACTTC. Translating gives CASTEMGNGKKETQYF.

This chain links TRBV5-4 with TRBJ1-2; 8 bases map to TRBD1. The trim removed 2 bases at V and 3 bases at J, leaving 3 bases unmatched. The germline V gene encodes CDR1 SGHNT and CDR2 YYREEE (reference sequence). The CDR3 is made up of 14 amino acids. The CDR3 here is CASSFDRGDYGYTF. Here the CDR3 DNA reads TGTGCCAGCAGCTTCGACAGGGGTGACTATGGCTACACCTTC.

This chain uses TRBV11-2 with TRBJ1-5; D is ambiguous. The CDR3 is 16 residues long. The V and J ends lost 1 base and 3 bases respectively, with 13 bases between them. Germline CDR1 SGHAT, CDR2 FQNNGV. The CDR3 coding sequence is TGTGCCAGCAGCTTAGTCGCAGGAGGGTCCAATCAGCCCCAGCATTTT. The encoded protein is CASSLVAGGSNQPQHF.

This clonotype was seen ten or more times. The V call is TRBV19, the J call TRBJ2-1, with D possibly matching TRBD1 (5 bases). V dropped 7 bases and J dropped 1 base, with 11 bases sitting between them. The CDR3 runs 14 residues. Germline CDR1 and CDR2: LNHDA and SQIVND (reference sequence). CDR3: CASTVGVSYNEQFF. CDR3 DNA: TGTGCCAGTACGGTAGGGGTTTCCTACAATGAGCAGTTCTTC.